Listed below are T cell receptor beta chains from one sample, sequenced in a study of T cells in Graves' hyperthyroidism and ophthalmopathy. TCRdb redid the calling of the multiplex PCR reads with MiXCR, one entry per CDR3 protein. This table holds approximately 640,000 distinct CDR3 sequences, roughly 15% found once. What was sequenced was blood. The receptors were gathered from a woman aged 25 to 39 with Graves' hyperthyroidism. Both conserved end residues are part of each CDR3. A D gene is named only where the DNA matches it firmly. Clone size is given for some rows only: seen once, a few or many times, or a class if the clone is expanded.

TRBV6-5	.	.	TRBJ2-2	16	CASSYYGQVNTGELFF	TGTGCCAGCAGTTACTACGGGCAGGTGAACACCGGGGAGCTGTTTTTT
TRBV11-2	.	many	TRBJ2-3	14	CASSLGHSTDTQYF	TGTGCCAGCAGCCTGGGACATTCCACAGATACGCAGTATTTT
TRBV7-2	TRBD2	many	TRBJ2-1	14	CASSSSSGRGEQFF	TGTGCCAGCAGTTCTAGTAGCGGGAGGGGTGAGCAGTTCTTC
TRBV16	.	many	TRBJ1-5	14	CASSQKQRNQPQHF	TGTGCCAGCAGCCAAAAACAGCGGAATCAGCCCCAGCATTTT
TRBV19	.	.	TRBJ2-4	16	CASSIEAGIAKNIQYF	TGTGCCAGTAGTATAGAGGCGGGGATAGCCAAAAACATTCAGTACTTC
TRBV30	TRBD1	many	TRBJ2-7	13	CAWEGDRGGEQYF	TGTGCCTGGGAAGGGGACAGGGGCGGCGAGCAGTACTTC
TRBV2	.	.	TRBJ2-3	14	CASMLASLTDTQCF	TGTGCCAGCATGTTAGCTTCCCTCACAGATACGCAGTGTTTT
TRBV20-1	.	many	TRBJ1-3	13	CSALGPGGNTIYF	TGCAGTGCTTTGGGCCCGGGAGGAAACACCATATATTTT
TRBV7-2	.	few	TRBJ1-2	14	CASSLGGGPGGYTF	TGTGCCAGCAGCTTAGGGGGGGGGCCTGGGGGCTACACCTTC
TRBV13	TRBD2	.	TRBJ2-3	20	CASSEKAPTSGRFLGDTQYF	TGTGCCAGCAGCGAGAAGGCCCCGACTAGCGGACGGTTTTTAGGAGATACGCAGTATTTT
TRBV27	.	many	TRBJ1-5	14	CASRAPGAHQPQHF	TGTGCCAGCAGAGCCCCAGGGGCTCATCAGCCCCAGCATTTT
TRBV12-3/TRBV12-4	.	.	TRBJ2-1	16	CASSLGSAGLYNEQFF	TGTGCCAGCAGTTTAGGATCCGCGGGCCTGTACAATGAGCAGTTCTTC
TRBV4-1	.	.	TRBJ2-7	16	CASGQDGFGMGSEQYF	TGCGCCAGCGGCCAAGACGGTTTCGGGATGGGATCCGAGCAGTACTTC
TRBV18	.	many	TRBJ1-1	12	CASSLRNTEAFF	TGTGCCAGCTCGCTGAGGAACACTGAAGCTTTCTTT
TRBV2	TRBD2	.	TRBJ2-7	13	CASGRAGTYEQYF	TGTGCCAGCGGGAGGGCCGGGACCTACGAGCAGTACTTC
TRBV10-3	.	.	TRBJ2-7	14	CAISPVERAYEQYF	TGTGCCATCAGTCCTGTGGAGCGCGCCTACGAGCAGTACTTC
TRBV20-1	.	many	TRBJ2-7	15	CSARDQSGGQDEQYF	TGCAGTGCTAGAGATCAGTCTGGGGGACAAGACGAGCAGTACTTC
TRBV10-3	.	.	TRBJ2-7	15	CAISEVGGEVPEQYF	TGTGCCATCAGTGAGGTTGGCGGTGAGGTACCCGAGCAGTACTTC
TRBV7-6	.	many	TRBJ1-4	14	CASSSRTGGEKLFF	TGTGCCAGCAGCTCTCGGACTGGGGGGGAAAAACTGTTTTTT
TRBV30	TRBD1	many	TRBJ2-5	17	CAWSEASADRGPETQYF	TGTGCCTGGAGTGAGGCGTCTGCGGACAGGGGGCCAGAGACCCAGTACTTC
TRBV20-1	TRBD1	many	TRBJ1-1	13	CSAIGGLNTEAFF	TGCAGTGCTATAGGGGGCCTGAACACTGAAGCTTTCTTT
TRBV30	TRBD1	few	TRBJ2-7	12	CAWRPDRGEQYF	TGTGCCTGGAGGCCCGACAGGGGCGAGCAGTACTTC
TRBV6-1	.	many	TRBJ2-1	16	CASSFLRDLRSSEQFF	TGTGCCAGCAGTTTCCTCCGGGACCTCCGATCGAGTGAGCAGTTCTTC
TRBV9	.	.	TRBJ1-2	15	CASSVDGGRVSGYTF	TGTGCCAGCAGCGTAGACGGTGGCAGGGTGAGCGGCTACACCTTC
TRBV6-1	.	many	TRBJ2-2	17	CASSGPVGGTNTGELFF	TGTGCCAGCAGTGGCCCTGTTGGAGGGACGAACACCGGGGAGCTGTTTTTT
TRBV20-1	TRBD2	.	TRBJ2-1	18	CSAIRAGLAGIVYNEQFF	TGCAGTGCTATCCGAGCGGGACTAGCGGGGATAGTCTACAATGAGCAGTTCTTC
TRBV5-1	.	few	TRBJ2-7	14	CASSLDTEGNEQYF	TGCGCCAGCAGCTTGGATACTGAAGGGAACGAGCAGTACTTC
TRBV3-1	TRBD2	.	TRBJ2-5	18	CASSQDLSGRAVLETQYF	TGTGCCAGCAGCCAAGATCTTAGCGGGAGGGCGGTGTTAGAGACCCAGTACTTC